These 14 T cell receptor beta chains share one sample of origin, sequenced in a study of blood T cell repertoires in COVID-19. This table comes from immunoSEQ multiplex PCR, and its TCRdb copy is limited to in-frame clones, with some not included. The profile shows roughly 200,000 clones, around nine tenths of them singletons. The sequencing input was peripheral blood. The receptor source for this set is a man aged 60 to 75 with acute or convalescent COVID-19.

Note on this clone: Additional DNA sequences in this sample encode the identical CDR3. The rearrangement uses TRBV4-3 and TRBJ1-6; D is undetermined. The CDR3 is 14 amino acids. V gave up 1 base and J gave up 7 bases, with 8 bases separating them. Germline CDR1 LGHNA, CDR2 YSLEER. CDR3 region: CASSQVRGNSPLHF. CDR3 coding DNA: TGCGCCAGCAGCCAAGTACGCGGCAATTCACCCCTCCACTTT.

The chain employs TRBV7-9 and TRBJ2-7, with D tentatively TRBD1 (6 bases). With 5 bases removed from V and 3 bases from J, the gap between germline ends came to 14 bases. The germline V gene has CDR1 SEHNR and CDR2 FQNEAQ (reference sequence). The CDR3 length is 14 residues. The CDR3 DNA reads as TGTGCCAGCAGCCGAGAGGGCAGGGGCTACGAGCAGTACTTC. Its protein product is CASSREGRGYEQYF.

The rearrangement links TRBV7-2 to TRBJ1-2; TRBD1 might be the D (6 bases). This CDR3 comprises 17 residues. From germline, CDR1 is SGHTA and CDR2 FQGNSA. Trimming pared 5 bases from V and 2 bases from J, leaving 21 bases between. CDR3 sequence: CASSRGTINRVNYGYTF. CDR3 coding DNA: TGTGCCAGCAGCCGTGGGACGATCAACAGGGTCAACTATGGCTACACCTTC.

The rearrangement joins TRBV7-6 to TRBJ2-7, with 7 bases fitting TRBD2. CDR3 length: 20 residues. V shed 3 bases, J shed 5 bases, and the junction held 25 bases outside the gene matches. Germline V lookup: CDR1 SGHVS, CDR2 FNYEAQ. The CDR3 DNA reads TGTGCCAGCAGCTTTAGCCCGGTAACTGCGGGAGTGCCCGATCGAGACGAGCAGTACTTC. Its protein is CASSFSPVTAGVPDRDEQYF.

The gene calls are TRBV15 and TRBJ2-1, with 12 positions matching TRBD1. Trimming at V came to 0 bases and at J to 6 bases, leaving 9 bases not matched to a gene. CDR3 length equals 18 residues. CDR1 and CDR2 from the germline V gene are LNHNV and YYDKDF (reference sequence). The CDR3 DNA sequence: TGTGCCACCAGCAGAGATATGGGGACAGGGGGCCGTGGCAATGAGCAGTTCTTC. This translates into CATSRDMGTGGRGNEQFF.

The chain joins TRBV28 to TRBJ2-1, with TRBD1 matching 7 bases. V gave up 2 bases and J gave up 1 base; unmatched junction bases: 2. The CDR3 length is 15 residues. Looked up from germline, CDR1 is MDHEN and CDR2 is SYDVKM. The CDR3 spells CASSLGDSSYNEQFF. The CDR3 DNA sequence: TGTGCCAGCAGTTTAGGGGACAGTTCCTACAATGAGCAGTTCTTC.

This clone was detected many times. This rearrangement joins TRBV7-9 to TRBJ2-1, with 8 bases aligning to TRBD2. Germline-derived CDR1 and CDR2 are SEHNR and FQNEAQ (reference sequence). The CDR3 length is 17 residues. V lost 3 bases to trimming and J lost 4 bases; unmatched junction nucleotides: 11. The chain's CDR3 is CASSFSRRGGPYNEQFF. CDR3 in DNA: TGTGCCAGCAGCTTTTCCCGCCGCGGGGGGCCTTACAATGAGCAGTTCTTC.

CDR3 protein: CASNSGSGANVLTF. CDR3 coding DNA: TGCGCCAGCAACTCGGGTTCTGGGGCCAACGTCCTGACTTTC. The gene calls are TRBV5-1 and TRBJ2-6; no definite D call. The CDR3 has 14 amino acids. The V and J ends lost 6 bases and 1 base respectively, with 8 bases between them. Germline V gene data show CDR1 as SGHRS and CDR2 as YFSETQ. The full variable domain, rest sourced from reference TRBV5-1 and TRBJ2-6, is KAGVTQTPRYLIKTRGQQVTLSCSPISGHRSVSWYQQTPGQGLQFLFEYFSETQRNKGNFPGRFSGRQFSNSRSEMNVSTLELGDSALYLCASNSGSGANVLTFGAGSRLTVL.

The CDR3: CATSGARELFF. The CDR3 region has the DNA TGTGCCACCTCAGGCGCCAGGGAGCTGTTTTTT. This sequence joins TRBV6-6 and TRBJ2-2, with no clear D. The germline V and J ends were trimmed by 10 bases and 9 bases, with 12 bases remaining between them. The CDR3 is made up of 11 amino acids. Germline lookup yields CDR1 MNHNY and CDR2 SVGAGI (reference sequence).

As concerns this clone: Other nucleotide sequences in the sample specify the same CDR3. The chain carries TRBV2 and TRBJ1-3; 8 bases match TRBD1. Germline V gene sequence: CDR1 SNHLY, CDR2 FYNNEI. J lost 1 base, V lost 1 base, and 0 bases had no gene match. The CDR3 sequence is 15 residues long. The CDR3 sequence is CASSEDRGSGNTIYF. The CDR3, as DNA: TGTGCCAGCAGTGAAGACAGGGGGTCTGGAAACACCATATATTTT.

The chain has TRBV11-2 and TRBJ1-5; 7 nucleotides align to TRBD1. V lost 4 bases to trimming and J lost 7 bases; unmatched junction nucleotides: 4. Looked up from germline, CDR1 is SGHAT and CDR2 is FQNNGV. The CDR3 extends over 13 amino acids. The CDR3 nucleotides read TGTGCCAGCAGCTCCCGGGACAGCCAGCCCCAGCATTTT. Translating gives CASSSRDSQPQHF.

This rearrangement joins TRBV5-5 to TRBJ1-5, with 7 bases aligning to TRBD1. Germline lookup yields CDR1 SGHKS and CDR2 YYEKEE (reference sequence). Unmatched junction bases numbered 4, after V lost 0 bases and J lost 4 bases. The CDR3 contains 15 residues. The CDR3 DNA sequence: TGTGCCAGCAGCTTGGGGGGACAGCCTAATCAGCCCCAGCATTTT. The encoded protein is CASSLGGQPNQPQHF.

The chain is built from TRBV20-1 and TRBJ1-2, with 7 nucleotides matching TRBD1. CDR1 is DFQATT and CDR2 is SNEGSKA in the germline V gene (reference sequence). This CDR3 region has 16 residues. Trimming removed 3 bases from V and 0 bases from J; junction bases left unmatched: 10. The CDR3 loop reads CSASPPAQGTNYGYTF. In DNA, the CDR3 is TGCAGTGCTAGTCCACCGGCACAGGGGACTAACTATGGCTACACCTTC.

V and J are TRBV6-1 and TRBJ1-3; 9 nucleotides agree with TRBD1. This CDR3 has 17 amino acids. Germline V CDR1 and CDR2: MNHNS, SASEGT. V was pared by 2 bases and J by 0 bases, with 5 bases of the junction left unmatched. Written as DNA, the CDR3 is TGTGCCAGCAGTGAATTCACAGGGGGCTACTCTGGAAACACCATATATTTT. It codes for CASSEFTGGYSGNTIYF.